The rows below give T cell receptor beta chains drawn from one sample of a study. TCRdb passed the 5' RACE reads through MiXCR, listing each CDR3 protein once. The sample carries 20,000 to 25,000 distinct CDR3 sequences, about 30% recorded once. Sequences were obtained from tumor-infiltrating naive CD4+ T cells sorted from the breast tumor. The receptors were gathered from a female donor with breast cancer. Both conserved end residues are part of each CDR3. Fields, in order: V gene, CDR3 protein.

V gene: TRBV5-1
CDR3 protein: CASSPGQPNTEAFF

V gene: TRBV7-3
CDR3 protein: CASSLTGDTEAFF

V gene: TRBV15
CDR3 protein: CATSRDTLAGGPTDTQYF

V gene: TRBV10-3
CDR3 protein: CAIGESTGRAGELFF

V gene: TRBV20-1
CDR3 protein: CSGSGTFHNEQFF

V gene: TRBV6-4
CDR3 protein: CASSDTISGNTEAFF

V gene: TRBV9
CDR3 protein: CASSLRQGRNTIYF

V gene: TRBV11-2
CDR3 protein: CASSVRDPSYNEQFF

V gene: TRBV7-3
CDR3 protein: CASSTTEGVGSEAFF

V gene: TRBV7-8
CDR3 protein: CASRNRASYEQYF

V gene: TRBV5-1
CDR3 protein: CASSFRSGSRLMGNYGYTF

V gene: TRBV30
CDR3 protein: CAWHRGNEQFF

V gene: TRBV9
CDR3 protein: CASTLAWTDNEQFF

V gene: TRBV30
CDR3 protein: CAWSGGSYNEQFF

V gene: TRBV12-3/TRBV12-4
CDR3 protein: CASTIPGTSSYNEQFF

V gene: TRBV7-2
CDR3 protein: CASSLAPRTSGHTDTQYF

V gene: TRBV11-2
CDR3 protein: CASSLQSGTEAFF

V gene: TRBV6-6
CDR3 protein: CASIDRVSNQPQHF

V gene: TRBV6-5
CDR3 protein: CASSKFSAGPLTCEQYF

V gene: TRBV9
CDR3 protein: CASSVVEASGNTIYF

V gene: TRBV5-6
CDR3 protein: CASSLDTGGNIQCF

V gene: TRBV7-2
CDR3 protein: CASSLAPTLPNTEAFF

V gene: TRBV2
CDR3 protein: CASRAGYMNTEAFF

V gene: TRBV29-1
CDR3 protein: CSVGPGWNEQFF

V gene: TRBV6-1
CDR3 protein: CASGRSGEKLFF

V gene: TRBV6-5
CDR3 protein: CASRRTSVTYNEQFF

V gene: TRBV25-1
CDR3 protein: CASSEGAPGYGYTF

V gene: TRBV9
CDR3 protein: CASSVFDGFNQPQHF

V gene: TRBV24-1
CDR3 protein: CATSRESSYNEQFF